The rows below give T cell receptor beta chains drawn from one sample of a study of shared clonotypes between healthy human individuals. Only in-frame clones appear in the TCRdb table, and some are missing; sequencing was by immunoSEQ multiplex PCR. The sample lists 2 million to 2.5 million clones; around 92% were seen once. The sequenced material came from naive CD4+ T cells from PBMCs. The receptors derive from a young man in good health. Some clones in this sample may be carry-over from other donors' samples. CDR3s include the opening cysteine and the closing phenylalanine or tryptophan. The order of the fields is CDR3 DNA, CDR3 protein, D gene, clone size, V gene, J gene. A D gene is named only where the DNA matches it firmly. Not every row has a clone size; where given, it reads once, few, many or a size class.

TGCGCCAGCAGCCCGAGACAGGAAACTGAAGCTTTCTTT,CASSPRQETEAFF,.,.,TRBV5-1,TRBJ1-1
TGTGCCAGCAGCCAATATGCAGGTGCCACCTACGAGCAGTACTTC,CASSQYAGATYEQYF,.,.,TRBV14,TRBJ2-7
TGTGCCAGCAGCTTAGTGGGGACCAGCAATGAGCAGTTCTTC,CASSLVGTSNEQFF,.,.,TRBV7-2,TRBJ2-1
TGTGCCAGCAGTTTAGGGCGGGGAGGTCAGCCCCAGCATTTT,CASSLGRGGQPQHF,.,.,TRBV28,TRBJ1-5
TGCAGCGTCCTGATGAGTTCGGGGTGGGCCTATGGCTACACCTTC,CSVLMSSGWAYGYTF,.,.,TRBV29-1,TRBJ1-2
TGTGCCAGCAGGGAGAGTTTTCGAAATCAGCCCCAGCATTTT,CASRESFRNQPQHF,.,.,TRBV28,TRBJ1-5
TGTGCCAGCAGTTACTCGAAGGGACAGCCCCAGCATTTT,CASSYSKGQPQHF,.,.,TRBV6-5,TRBJ1-5
TGTGCCAGCAGCCCGCCGGACATGGTCCAAGAGACCCAGTACTTC,CASSPPDMVQETQYF,.,.,TRBV5-5,TRBJ2-5
TGTGCCAGCAGTTCTACAGATACGCAGTATTTT,CASSSTDTQYF,.,.,TRBV28,TRBJ2-3
TGTGCCAGCAGCCCCCGGACAGGGGGCACCGGGGAGCTGTTTTTT,CASSPRTGGTGELFF,TRBD1,.,TRBV11-3,TRBJ2-2
TGTGCCAGTGGTCCCCTCGGGGGGGGAAATCAGCCCCAGCATTTT,CASGPLGGGNQPQHF,.,.,TRBV6-5,TRBJ1-5
TGCGCCAGCAGCCGGAGTACAGCTTTCTTT,CASSRSTAFF,.,.,TRBV5-1,TRBJ1-1
TGTGCCAGCAGTCCCCTAGCGGGAGGGCCCCGGGAGCAGTTCTTC,CASSPLAGGPREQFF,TRBD2,.,TRBV28,TRBJ2-1
TGTGCCAGTAGCACCTTCGATAGGGGGTCCTCCTACGAGCAGTACTTC,CASSTFDRGSSYEQYF,.,.,TRBV19,TRBJ2-7
TGTGCCAGCAGCCTAGGACTAGCGGGAGGGCGCGAGCAGTACTTC,CASSLGLAGGREQYF,TRBD2,.,TRBV5-6,TRBJ2-7
TGTGCCAGCAGCCAAGATTTACGGGACAAGCAGTTCTTC,CASSQDLRDKQFF,.,.,TRBV4-2,TRBJ2-1
TGCGCCAGCAGCCACTTACTAGCGGGAGCCGAGCAGTACTTC,CASSHLLAGAEQYF,TRBD2,.,TRBV4-1,TRBJ2-7
TGTGCCAGCAGCCAACCGCCCGTTGGGGGCTGGGTCTACGAGCAGTACTTC,CASSQPPVGGWVYEQYF,.,.,TRBV4-2,TRBJ2-7
TGTGCCAGTAGTATCGTTTGGGGATCAACTAATGAAAAACTGTTTTTT,CASSIVWGSTNEKLFF,.,once,TRBV19,TRBJ1-4
TGTGCCAGCAGCGTAGGTTTAGCCAAAAACATTCAGTACTTC,CASSVGLAKNIQYF,.,once,TRBV9,TRBJ2-4
TGTGCCAGCAGCGTGGGCCTTTCGCCAGATACGCAGTATTTT,CASSVGLSPDTQYF,.,.,TRBV9,TRBJ2-3
TGTGCCAGCAGCCAAGATACGTCCTTGCGCAATTCACCCCTCCACTTT,CASSQDTSLRNSPLHF,.,.,TRBV4-2,TRBJ1-6
TGTGCCAGCAGTGAGCGGGCAGGGGGGGGGAACACTGAAGCTTTCTTT,CASSERAGGGNTEAFF,TRBD1,.,TRBV25-1,TRBJ1-1
TGTGCCAGCAGCGCATGGACGGAGGTGATGGGGGAGCTGTTTTTT,CASSAWTEVMGELFF,.,.,TRBV6-1,TRBJ2-2
TGTGCCAGCAGCTTGGAGGGCACAGATACGCAGTATTTT,CASSLEGTDTQYF,.,.,TRBV5-6,TRBJ2-3
TGTGCCAGCAGTTCCTCAGTGGCCCAGCATTTT,CASSSSVAQHF,.,.,TRBV28,TRBJ1-5
TGTGCCAGCAGCCGGAGTTGGGTCCAAGAGACCCAGTACTTC,CASSRSWVQETQYF,.,.,TRBV7-2,TRBJ2-5
TGCGCCAGCAGCTTGGAACGGGAGAGCGACGAGCAGTACTTC,CASSLERESDEQYF,.,once,TRBV5-1,TRBJ2-7
TGTGCCAGCAACACCGGGAGGGACAGGGAAGCTTTCTTT,CASNTGRDREAFF,TRBD1,.,TRBV6-6,TRBJ1-1
TGTGCCAGCAGCGTTTCAGGGGGCGGGAACACTGAAGCTTTCTTT,CASSVSGGGNTEAFF,TRBD1,.,TRBV9,TRBJ1-1
TGTGCCAGTAGTAGACTAGCGGGAGACCTCAATGAGCAGTTCTTC,CASSRLAGDLNEQFF,TRBD2,.,TRBV19,TRBJ2-1
TGTGCCAGCAGTTCGACAGGGCGGGCTAATGAAAAACTGTTTTTT,CASSSTGRANEKLFF,TRBD1,.,TRBV28,TRBJ1-4
TGCGCCAGCAGCTTGGTGCGGAACTCCTACAATGAGCAGTTCTTC,CASSLVRNSYNEQFF,.,once,TRBV5-1,TRBJ2-1
TGTGCCAGCAGCTCAAGAGAAGGGTACGGGGAGCCCCAGCATTTT,CASSSREGYGEPQHF,.,.,TRBV9,TRBJ1-5
TGTGCCAGCAGCCAATCCTTAGCGGGAACGCAAGAGACCCAGTACTTC,CASSQSLAGTQETQYF,TRBD2,.,TRBV4-2,TRBJ2-5
TGTGCCAGCCGGGGGGCAGAAACTAATGAAAAACTGTTTTTT,CASRGAETNEKLFF,.,.,TRBV6-5,TRBJ1-4
TGCGCCAGCAGGGGATCGGCTAATTCACCCCTCCACTTT,CASRGSANSPLHF,.,.,TRBV4-3,TRBJ1-6
TGCGCCAGCAGCCAAGAGGGGGCATACGAGCAGTACTTC,CASSQEGAYEQYF,.,.,TRBV4-3,TRBJ2-7
TGTGCCAGCAGTTTGGGTCAGGGGGCGCTTGCTGAGCAGTTCTTC,CASSLGQGALAEQFF,TRBD1,.,TRBV28,TRBJ2-1
TGTGCCTGGGGTTCGACAGGGAGCTCCTACGAGCAGTACTTC,CAWGSTGSSYEQYF,TRBD1,.,TRBV30,TRBJ2-7
TGTGCCAGCAGCGAAATAGAGGGACTAGCGGGAGGGCCGATCGTGAATGAGCAGTTCTTC,CASSEIEGLAGGPIVNEQFF,TRBD2,.,TRBV9,TRBJ2-1
TGTGCCAGCAGTTCGCCAGCGGGGGGGAGGGCAGATACGCAGTATTTT,CASSSPAGGRADTQYF,TRBD2,.,TRBV6-5,TRBJ2-3
TGTGCCAGCAGCTTAGAAGGCCGGGGGAGGGCCTCTACCGGGGAGCTGTTTTTT,CASSLEGRGRASTGELFF,TRBD2,.,TRBV7-8,TRBJ2-2
TGCAGCGTTGAAGAGGGGGGGACGGTCATCTCCTACGAGCAGTACTTC,CSVEEGGTVISYEQYF,TRBD2,.,TRBV29-1,TRBJ2-7
TGCGCCAGCAGCGTACAGGGTGCCGAGACCCAGTACTTC,CASSVQGAETQYF,.,.,TRBV5-1,TRBJ2-5
TGTGCCAGTAGTATCCGGGTCCCCTTGGAGCAGTACTTC,CASSIRVPLEQYF,.,.,TRBV19,TRBJ2-7
TGTGCCACCAGCAGGGAGGATGGAAACACCATATATTTT,CATSREDGNTIYF,.,.,TRBV15,TRBJ1-3
TGTGCCAGCAGTGAAAGGGCTAGCGGGATAGAAGAGACCCAGTACTTC,CASSERASGIEETQYF,TRBD2,.,TRBV2,TRBJ2-5
TGTGCCAGCAGCCACGGCGGGACAGGGAGGAACGGGGAGCTGTTTTTT,CASSHGGTGRNGELFF,TRBD1,.,TRBV7-3,TRBJ2-2
TGTGCCAGCAGCGTAGACAGGGTTTCGATGGGGGAGCTGTTTTTT,CASSVDRVSMGELFF,.,.,TRBV9,TRBJ2-2
TGTGCCAGCAGCTCATGGGCCGACCTCTCCTACGAGCAGTACTTC,CASSSWADLSYEQYF,.,.,TRBV7-9,TRBJ2-7
TGCGCCAGCCAGGAGGGGGCCGTCGCCGGGGAGCTGTTTTTT,CASQEGAVAGELFF,.,.,TRBV5-1,TRBJ2-2
TGTGCCAGCAGCGTAAGTGAAAACAGGGCCTATGGCTACACCTTC,CASSVSENRAYGYTF,.,.,TRBV9,TRBJ1-2
TGTGCCAGCAGTCAAAGCGGGTACACCGGGGAGCTGTTTTTT,CASSQSGYTGELFF,.,.,TRBV6-1,TRBJ2-2
TGTGCCAGTAGTATAGGCACGGGAGGACCCACCGGGGAGCTGTTTTTT,CASSIGTGGPTGELFF,TRBD2,.,TRBV19,TRBJ2-2
TGCGCCAGCAGCTTGGGGACCGATATAGCCAAAAACATTCAGTACTTC,CASSLGTDIAKNIQYF,.,.,TRBV5-1,TRBJ2-4